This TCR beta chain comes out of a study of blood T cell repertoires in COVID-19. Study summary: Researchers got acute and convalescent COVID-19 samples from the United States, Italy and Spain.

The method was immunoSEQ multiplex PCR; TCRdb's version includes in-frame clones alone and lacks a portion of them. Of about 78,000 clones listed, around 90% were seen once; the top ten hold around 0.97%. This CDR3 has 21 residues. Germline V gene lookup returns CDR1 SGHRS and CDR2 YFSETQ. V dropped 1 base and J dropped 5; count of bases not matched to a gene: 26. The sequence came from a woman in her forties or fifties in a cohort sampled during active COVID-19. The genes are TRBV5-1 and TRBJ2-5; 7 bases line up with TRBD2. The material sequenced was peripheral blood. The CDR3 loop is CASSLTAVQTTSAIERETQYF. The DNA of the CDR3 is TGCGCCAGCAGCTTGACCGCGGTCCAAACTACTAGCGCCATCGAGAGGGAGACCCAGTACTTC. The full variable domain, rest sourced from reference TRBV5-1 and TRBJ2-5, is KAGVTQTPRYLIKTRGQQVTLSCSPISGHRSVSWYQQTPGQGLQFLFEYFSETQRNKGNFPGRFSGRQFSNSRSEMNVSTLELGDSALYLCASSLTAVQTTSAIERETQYFGPGTRLLVL.